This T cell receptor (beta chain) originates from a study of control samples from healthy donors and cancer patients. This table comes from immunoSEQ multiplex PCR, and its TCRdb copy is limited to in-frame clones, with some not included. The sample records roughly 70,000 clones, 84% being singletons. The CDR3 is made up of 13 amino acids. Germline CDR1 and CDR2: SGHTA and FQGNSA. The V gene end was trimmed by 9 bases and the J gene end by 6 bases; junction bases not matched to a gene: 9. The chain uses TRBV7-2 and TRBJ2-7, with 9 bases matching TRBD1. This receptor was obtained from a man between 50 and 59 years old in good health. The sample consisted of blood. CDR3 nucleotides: TGTGCCAGTTCCCGGGACAGGGCCGCCGAGCAGTACTTC. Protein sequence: CASSRDRAAEQYF.